The subject of this entry is one T cell receptor (beta chain). Sequencing was performed with immunoSEQ multiplex PCR; in TCRdb, only in-frame clones are kept and a portion is missing. The sample lists 150,000 to 200,000 clones; about four fifths were seen once. Trimming took off 5 bases at V and 3 bases at J, with 8 bases between the two ends. This CDR3 spans 12 amino acids. This record comes from a study of blood T cell repertoires in COVID-19. Study overall: Sites across the United States, Italy and Spain contributed samples from acute and convalescent COVID-19.

This chain joins TRBV12-3 or TRBV12-4 and TRBJ2-7, with a possible D match to TRBD1 (6 bases). This receptor was identified in a woman aged 35 to 49 with COVID-19, enrolled during active disease. The sequenced sample consisted of peripheral blood. The CDR3, as DNA: TGTGCCAGCAGTCCACAGGGCTACGAGCAGTACTTC. Encoded protein: CASSPQGYEQYF.